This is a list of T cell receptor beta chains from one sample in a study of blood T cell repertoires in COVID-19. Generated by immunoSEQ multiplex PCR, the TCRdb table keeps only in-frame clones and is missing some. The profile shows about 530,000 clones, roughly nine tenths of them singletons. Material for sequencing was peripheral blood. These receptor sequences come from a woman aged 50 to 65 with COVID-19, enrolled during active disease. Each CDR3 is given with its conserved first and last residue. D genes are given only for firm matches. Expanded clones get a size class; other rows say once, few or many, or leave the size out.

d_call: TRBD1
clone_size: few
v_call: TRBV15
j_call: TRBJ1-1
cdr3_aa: CATRNNKGTGGWNTEAFF
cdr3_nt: TGTGCCACCAGGAACAATAAAGGGACAGGGGGCTGGAACACTGAAGCTTTCTTT

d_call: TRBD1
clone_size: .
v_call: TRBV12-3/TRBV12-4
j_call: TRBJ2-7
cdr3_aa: CASSLDRTGQYF
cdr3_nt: TGTGCCAGCAGTCTGGACAGGACCGGCCAGTACTTC

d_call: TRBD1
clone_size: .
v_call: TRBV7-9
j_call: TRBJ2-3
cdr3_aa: CASSLETGTEVYF
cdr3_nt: TGTGCCAGCAGCTTAGAAACCGGGACAGAGGTTTATTTT

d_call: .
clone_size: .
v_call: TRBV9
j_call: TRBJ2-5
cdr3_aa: CASSPVVVAEQETQYF
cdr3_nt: TGTGCCAGCAGCCCAGTAGTAGTAGCGGAGCAAGAGACCCAGTACTTC

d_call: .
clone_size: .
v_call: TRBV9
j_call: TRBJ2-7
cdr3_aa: CASSVGEQGYEQYF
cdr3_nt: TGTGCCAGCAGCGTAGGGGAACAGGGCTACGAGCAGTACTTC

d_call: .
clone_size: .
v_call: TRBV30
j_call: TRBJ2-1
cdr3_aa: CAWAGGGPDEQFF
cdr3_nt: TGTGCCTGGGCCGGAGGGGGCCCCGATGAGCAGTTCTTC

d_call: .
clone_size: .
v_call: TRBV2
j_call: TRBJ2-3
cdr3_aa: CASRGRFGGDTQYF
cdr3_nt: TGTGCCAGCCGCGGTAGATTCGGGGGAGATACGCAGTATTTT

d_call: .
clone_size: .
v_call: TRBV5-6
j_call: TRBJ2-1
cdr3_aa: CASSPLGANEQFF
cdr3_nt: TGTGCCAGCAGTCCACTGGGGGCAAATGAGCAGTTCTTC

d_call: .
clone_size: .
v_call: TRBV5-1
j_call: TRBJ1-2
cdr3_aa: CASSSGGEDSERNGYTF
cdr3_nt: TGCGCCAGCAGCTCGGGAGGGGAAGACTCGGAGAGAAATGGCTACACCTTC

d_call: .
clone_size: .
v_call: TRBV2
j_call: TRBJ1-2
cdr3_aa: CASSHTEPANYGYTF
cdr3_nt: TGTGCCAGCAGTCACACAGAGCCGGCTAACTATGGCTACACCTTC

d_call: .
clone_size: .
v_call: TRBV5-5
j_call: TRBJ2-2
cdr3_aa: CASSLVQGRYTGELFF
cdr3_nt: TGTGCCAGCAGCTTGGTACAGGGCAGGTACACCGGGGAGCTGTTTTTT

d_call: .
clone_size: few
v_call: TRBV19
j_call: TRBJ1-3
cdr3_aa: CASSMFQSVSGNTIYF
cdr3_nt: TGTGCCAGTAGTATGTTCCAGTCAGTATCTGGAAACACCATATATTTT

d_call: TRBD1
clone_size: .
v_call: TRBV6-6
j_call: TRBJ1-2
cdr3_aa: CASSYGQGDYGYTF
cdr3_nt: TGTGCCAGCAGTTACGGACAGGGGGACTATGGCTACACCTTC

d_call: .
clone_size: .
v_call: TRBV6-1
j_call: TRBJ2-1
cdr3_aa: CASSELGGGEQFF
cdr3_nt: TGTGCCAGCAGTGAATTGGGCGGCGGGGAGCAGTTCTTC

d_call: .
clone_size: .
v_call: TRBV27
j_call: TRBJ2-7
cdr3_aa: CASSLSPDEQYF
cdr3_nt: TGTGCCAGCAGTTTATCCCCTGACGAGCAGTACTTC

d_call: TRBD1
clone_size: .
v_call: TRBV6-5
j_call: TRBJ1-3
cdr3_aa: CASSPGQSSGNTIYF
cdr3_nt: TGTGCCAGCAGTCCGGGACAGAGCTCTGGAAACACCATATATTTT

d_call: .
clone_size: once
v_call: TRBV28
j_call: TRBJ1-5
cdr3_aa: CASSGTSGSQPQHF
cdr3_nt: TGTGCCAGCAGCGGGACAAGCGGGAGTCAGCCCCAGCATTTT

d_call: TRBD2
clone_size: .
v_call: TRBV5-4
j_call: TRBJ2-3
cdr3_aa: CATSTSGGADTQYF
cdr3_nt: TGTGCCACCTCGACTAGCGGGGGGGCAGATACGCAGTATTTT

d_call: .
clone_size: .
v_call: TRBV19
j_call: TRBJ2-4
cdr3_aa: CASRTTGAPLGNIQYF
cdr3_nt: TGTGCCAGTAGGACGACAGGCGCCCCGTTGGGAAACATTCAGTACTTC

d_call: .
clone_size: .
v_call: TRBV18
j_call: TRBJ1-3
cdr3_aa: CASSEYLGSRGILSGNTIYF
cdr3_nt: TGTGCCAGCTCGGAGTACCTTGGTTCTAGGGGGATACTCTCTGGAAACACCATATATTTT

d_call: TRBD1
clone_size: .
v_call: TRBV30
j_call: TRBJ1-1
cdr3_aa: CAGQAGTEAFF
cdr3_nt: TGTGCCGGACAGGCGGGGACTGAAGCTTTCTTT

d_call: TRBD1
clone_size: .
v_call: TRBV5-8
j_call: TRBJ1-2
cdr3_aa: CASSGRQGAGYGYTF
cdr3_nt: TGTGCCAGCAGCGGAAGACAGGGGGCTGGCTATGGCTACACCTTC

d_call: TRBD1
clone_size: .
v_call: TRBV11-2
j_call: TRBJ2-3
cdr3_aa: CASSPRDRATDTQYF
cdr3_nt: TGTGCCAGCAGTCCCCGAGACAGGGCCACAGATACGCAGTATTTT

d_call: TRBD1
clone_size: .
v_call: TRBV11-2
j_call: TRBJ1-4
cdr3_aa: CASTGTGAGKLFF
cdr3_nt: TGTGCCAGCACTGGGACAGGGGCGGGAAAACTGTTTTTT

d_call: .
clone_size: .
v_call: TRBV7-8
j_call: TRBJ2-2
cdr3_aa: CASSSIRPRGSGELFF
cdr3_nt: TGTGCCAGCAGCTCGATACGACCCCGGGGGAGCGGGGAGCTGTTTTTT

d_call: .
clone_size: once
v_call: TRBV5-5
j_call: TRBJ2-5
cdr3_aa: CASSLQGSQETQYF
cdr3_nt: TGTGCCAGCAGCCTTCAGGGGAGCCAAGAGACCCAGTACTTC

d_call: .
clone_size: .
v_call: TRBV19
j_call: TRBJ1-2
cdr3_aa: CASSPSVGDGYTF
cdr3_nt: TGTGCCAGTAGCCCGTCGGTGGGAGATGGCTACACCTTC

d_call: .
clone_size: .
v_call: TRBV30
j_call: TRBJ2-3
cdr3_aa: CAQGSTDTQYF
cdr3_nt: TGTGCCCAGGGTAGCACAGATACGCAGTATTTT

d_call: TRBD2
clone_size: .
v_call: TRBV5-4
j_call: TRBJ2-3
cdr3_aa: CASSPRGGTDTQYF
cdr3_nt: TGTGCCAGCAGCCCCCGGGGGGGCACAGATACGCAGTATTTT

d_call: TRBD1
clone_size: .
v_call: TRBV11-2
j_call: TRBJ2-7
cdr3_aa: CASSTGTGGFYEQYF
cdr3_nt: TGTGCCAGCAGCACCGGGACAGGGGGCTTTTACGAGCAGTACTTC

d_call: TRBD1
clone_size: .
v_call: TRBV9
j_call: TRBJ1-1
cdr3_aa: CASSASTGQANTEAFF
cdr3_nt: TGTGCCAGCAGCGCCTCGACCGGACAGGCGAACACTGAAGCTTTCTTT

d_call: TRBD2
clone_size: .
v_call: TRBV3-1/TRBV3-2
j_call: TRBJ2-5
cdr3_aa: CASSQAPAGAYDF
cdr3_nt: TGTGCCAGCAGCCAAGCTCCAGCGGGGGCCTACGACTTC

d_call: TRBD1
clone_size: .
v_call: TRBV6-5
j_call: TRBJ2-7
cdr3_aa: CASSYSSIQGVHEQYF
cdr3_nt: TGTGCCAGCAGTTACTCGAGTATACAGGGGGTCCACGAGCAGTACTTC

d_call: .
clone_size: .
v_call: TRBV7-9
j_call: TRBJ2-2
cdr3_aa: CASSPAAGTSYTGELFF
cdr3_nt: TGTGCCAGCAGCCCCGCGGCCGGGACAAGTTACACCGGGGAGCTGTTTTTT

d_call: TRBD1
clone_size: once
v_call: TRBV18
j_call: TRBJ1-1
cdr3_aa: CASSPGQVDTEAFF
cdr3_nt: TGTGCCAGCTCACCGGGACAGGTAGACACTGAAGCTTTCTTT

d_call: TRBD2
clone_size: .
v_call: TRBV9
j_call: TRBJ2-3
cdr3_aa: CASSPRGTSGMDTQYF
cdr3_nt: TGTGCCAGCAGCCCTAGGGGGACTAGCGGGATGGATACGCAGTATTTT

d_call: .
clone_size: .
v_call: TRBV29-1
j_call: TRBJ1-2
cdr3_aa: CSVDGRRYGYTF
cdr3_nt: TGCAGCGTCGACGGCAGGCGTTATGGCTACACCTTC

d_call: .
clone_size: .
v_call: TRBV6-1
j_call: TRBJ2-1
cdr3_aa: CASSGTPRSSYNEQFF
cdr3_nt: TGTGCCAGCAGTGGGACACCTAGGAGCTCCTACAATGAGCAGTTCTTC

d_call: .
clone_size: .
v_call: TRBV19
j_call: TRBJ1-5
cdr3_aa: CATRQVSHQPQHF
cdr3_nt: TGTGCCACCCGCCAGGTTTCTCACCAGCCCCAGCATTTT

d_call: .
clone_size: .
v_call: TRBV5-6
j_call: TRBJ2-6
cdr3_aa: CASSLGSGGGANVLTF
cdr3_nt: TGTGCCAGCAGCTTGGGGAGCGGCGGTGGGGCCAACGTCCTGACTTTC

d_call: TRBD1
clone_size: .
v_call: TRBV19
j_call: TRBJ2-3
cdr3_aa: CASTATGSADTQYF
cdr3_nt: TGTGCCAGTACCGCGACAGGGTCCGCAGATACGCAGTATTTT